This T cell receptor (beta chain) was sequenced during a study of T-cell reconstitution after alpha-beta-depleted transplantation in children. Unique molecular identifiers tagged the TCRbeta library. TCRdb used MiXCR to reprocess the PCR reads, holding one entry per CDR3 protein. The sample records 250,000 to 300,000 distinct CDR3 sequences, 11% being singletons. V was shortened by 1 base and J by 0 bases, with 7 bases between the two germline ends. The length of the CDR3 is 15 residues. Germline V lookup: CDR1 LGHDT, CDR2 YNNKEL (reference sequence). At least ten counts were recorded for this clonotype. Its antigen is not known. Findings and limits, study-wide: Surviving thymic progenitors and recipient T cells were the source of high TCRbeta diversity at day 60 in some patients. Reportedly, only several hundred clones from non-depleted graft cells drove alpha-beta T-cell counts at about two months. Newly made T cells mostly supplied T-cell counts and diversity one year after transplant.

This chain uses TRBV3-1 with TRBJ2-1, with D perhaps TRBD2 (5 bases). The sequence derives from a male patient aged 2 to 9 who had a stem cell transplant for chronic granulomatous disease, so the T cells may come from the graft donor. The source material was peripheral blood, sampled 180 days after TCRalphabeta/CD19-depleted stem cell transplant. The CDR3 DNA follows: TGTGCCAGCAGCCAAGTAGCGTTCTCCTACAATGAGCAGTTCTTC. Translating gives CASSQVAFSYNEQFF.